This record covers a single T cell receptor beta chain. Its specificity is not known. The CDR3 contains 15 residues. The junction had 13 bases not matched to a gene; V was cut back by 5 bases and J by 8 bases. Germline loops: CDR1 MNHEY, CDR2 SVGAGI. This sample is part of a study of T cell responses to AZD1222 COVID-19 vaccine. Study observations and caveats: Females outnumbered males among donors, who were mostly white British; clonal diversity was possibly underestimated. Across spike, vaccine-associated CD4 TCRs were found, dominant at 160-218 and 743-854.

Method: immunoSEQ multiplex PCR; TCRdb's copy keeps in-frame clones and lacks some. The data contain 120,000 or so clones, over 80% of them singletons. This chain links TRBV6-5 with TRBJ1-2; 8 bases fit TRBD1. Source: peripheral blood, taken on day 0 of AZD1222 vaccination. The receptor was isolated from an adult in good health. CDR3 nucleotide sequence: TGTGCCAGCAGTAGGACAGGGAGTAACCCTTGGGGCTACACCTTC. Translating it yields CASSRTGSNPWGYTF.